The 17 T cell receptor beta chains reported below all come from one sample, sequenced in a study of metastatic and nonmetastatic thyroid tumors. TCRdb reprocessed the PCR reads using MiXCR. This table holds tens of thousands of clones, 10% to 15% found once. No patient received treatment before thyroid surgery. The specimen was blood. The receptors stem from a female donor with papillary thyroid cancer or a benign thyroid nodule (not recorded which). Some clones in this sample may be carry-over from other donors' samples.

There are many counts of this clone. The CDR3 here is CASSPSGDSGNTIYF. In nucleotides, the CDR3 is TGTGCCAGCTCACCTTCAGGGGACTCTGGAAACACCATATATTTT. The chain links TRBV18 to TRBJ1-3, with a weak D call TRBD1 (6 bases). Trimming left V 3 bases short and J 0 bases short, with 9 bases between. This CDR3 is built from 15 residues. CDR1 and CDR2 (germline): KGHSH, LQKENI.

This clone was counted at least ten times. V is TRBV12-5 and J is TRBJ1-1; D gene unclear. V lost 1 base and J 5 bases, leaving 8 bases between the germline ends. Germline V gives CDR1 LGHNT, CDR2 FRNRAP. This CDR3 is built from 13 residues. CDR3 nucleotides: TGTGCTAGTGGTTTGGGCCTGGGGACTGAAGCTTTCTTT. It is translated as CASGLGLGTEAFF. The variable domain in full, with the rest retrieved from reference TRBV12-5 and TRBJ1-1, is DARVTQTPRHKVTEMGQEVTMRCQPILGHNTVFWYRQTMMQGLELLAYFRNRAPLDDSGMPKDRFSAEMPDATLATLKIQPSEPRDSAVYFCASGLGLGTEAFFGQGTRLTVV.

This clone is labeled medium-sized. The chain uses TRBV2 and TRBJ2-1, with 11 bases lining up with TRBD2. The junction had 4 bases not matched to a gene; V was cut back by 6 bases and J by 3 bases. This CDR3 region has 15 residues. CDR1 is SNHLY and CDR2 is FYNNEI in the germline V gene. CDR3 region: CASRGGLAGYNEQFF. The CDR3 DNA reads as TGTGCCAGCAGGGGAGGACTAGCGGGCTACAATGAGCAGTTCTTC.

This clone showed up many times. Written as DNA, the CDR3 is TGCAGCGTTGACGGCAGCGAGCAGTTCTTC. Residues: CSVDGSEQFF. The chain joins TRBV29-1 to TRBJ2-1; D call uncertain. The CDR3 loop spans 10 amino acids. V shed 3 bases and J shed 10 bases, with 7 bases lying between them. Germline CDR1 SQVTM, CDR2 ANQGSEA.

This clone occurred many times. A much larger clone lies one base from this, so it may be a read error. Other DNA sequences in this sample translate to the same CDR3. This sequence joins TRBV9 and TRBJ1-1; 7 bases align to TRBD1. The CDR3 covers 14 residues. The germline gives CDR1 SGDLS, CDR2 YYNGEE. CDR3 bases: TGTGCCAGCAGCCCGACAGGGATGAACACCGAAGCTTTCTTT. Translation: CASSPTGMNTEAFF. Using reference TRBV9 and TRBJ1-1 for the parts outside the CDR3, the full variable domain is DSGVTQTPKHLITATGQRVTLRCSPRSGDLSVYWYQQSLDQGLQFLIQYYNGEERAKGNILERFSAQQFPDLHSELNLSSLELGDSALYFCASSPTGMNTEAFFGQGTRLTVV.

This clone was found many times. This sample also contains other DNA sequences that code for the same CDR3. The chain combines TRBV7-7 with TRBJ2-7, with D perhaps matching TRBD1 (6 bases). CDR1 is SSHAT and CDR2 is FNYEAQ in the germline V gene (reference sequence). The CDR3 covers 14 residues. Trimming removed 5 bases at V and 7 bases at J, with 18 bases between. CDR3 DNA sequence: TGTGCCAGCAGCCCATCGGCACAGGGTAGGGAGCAGTACTTC. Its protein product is CASSPSAQGREQYF. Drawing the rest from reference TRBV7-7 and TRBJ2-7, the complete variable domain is GAGVSQSPRYKVTKRGQDVTLRCDPISSHATLYWYQQALGQGPEFLTYFNYEAQPDKSGLPSDRFSAERPEGSISTLTIQRTEQRDSAMYRCASSPSAQGREQYFGPGTRLTVT.

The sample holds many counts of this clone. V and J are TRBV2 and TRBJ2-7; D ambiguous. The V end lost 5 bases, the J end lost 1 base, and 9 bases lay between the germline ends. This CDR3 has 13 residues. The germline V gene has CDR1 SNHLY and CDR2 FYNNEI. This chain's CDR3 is CASSKDASYEQYF. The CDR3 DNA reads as TGTGCCAGCAGTAAAGACGCATCCTACGAGCAGTACTTC.

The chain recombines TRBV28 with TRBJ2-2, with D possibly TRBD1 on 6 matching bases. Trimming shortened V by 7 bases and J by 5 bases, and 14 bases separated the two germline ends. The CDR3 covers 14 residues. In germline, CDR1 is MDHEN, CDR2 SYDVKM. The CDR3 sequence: CASNERGWTGELFF. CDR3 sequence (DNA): TGTGCCAGCAACGAAAGGGGGTGGACCGGGGAGCTGTTTTTT.

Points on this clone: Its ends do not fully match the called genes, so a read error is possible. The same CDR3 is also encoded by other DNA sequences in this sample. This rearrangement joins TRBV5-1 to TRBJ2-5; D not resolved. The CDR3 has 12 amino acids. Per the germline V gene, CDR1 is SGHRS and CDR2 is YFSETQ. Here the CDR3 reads CASSFQAETQYF. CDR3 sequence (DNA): TGCGCCAGCAGCTTCCAAGCAGAGACACAGTACTTC. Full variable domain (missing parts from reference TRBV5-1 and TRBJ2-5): KAGVTQTPRYLIKTRGQQVTLSCSPISGHRSVSWYQQTPGQGLQFLFEYFSETQRNKGNFPGRFSGRQFSNSRSEMNVSTLELGDSALYLCASSFQAETQYFGPGTRLLVL.

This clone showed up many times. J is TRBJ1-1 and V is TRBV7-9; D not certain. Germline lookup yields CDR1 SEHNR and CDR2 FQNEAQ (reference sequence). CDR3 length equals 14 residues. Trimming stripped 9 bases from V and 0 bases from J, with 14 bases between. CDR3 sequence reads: CASCRGEMNTEAFF. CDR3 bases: TGTGCCAGTTGCCGGGGAGAAATGAACACTGAAGCTTTCTTT.

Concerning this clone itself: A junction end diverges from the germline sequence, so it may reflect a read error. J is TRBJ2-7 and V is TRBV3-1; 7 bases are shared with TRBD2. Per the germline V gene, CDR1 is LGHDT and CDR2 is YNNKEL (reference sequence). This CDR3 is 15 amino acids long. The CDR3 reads CTSSQVAGVSYDQYF. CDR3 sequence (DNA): TGTACCAGCAGCCAAGTGGCGGGAGTTTCCTACGATCAGTACTTC.

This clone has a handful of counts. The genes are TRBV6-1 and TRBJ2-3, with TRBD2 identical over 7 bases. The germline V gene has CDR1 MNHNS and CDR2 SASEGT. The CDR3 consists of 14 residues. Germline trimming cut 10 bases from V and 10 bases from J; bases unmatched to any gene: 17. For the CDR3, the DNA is TGTGCCACCCATATAGCGGGTTCTCTGGGTGCGCAGTATTTT. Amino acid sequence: CATHIAGSLGAQYF.

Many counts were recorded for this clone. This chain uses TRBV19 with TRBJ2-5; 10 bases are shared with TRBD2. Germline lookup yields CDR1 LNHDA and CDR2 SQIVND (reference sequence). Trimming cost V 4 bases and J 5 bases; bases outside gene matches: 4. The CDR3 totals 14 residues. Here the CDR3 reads CASSTLAGEETQYF. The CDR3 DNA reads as TGTGCCAGTAGTACCCTAGCGGGAGAGGAGACCCAGTACTTC.

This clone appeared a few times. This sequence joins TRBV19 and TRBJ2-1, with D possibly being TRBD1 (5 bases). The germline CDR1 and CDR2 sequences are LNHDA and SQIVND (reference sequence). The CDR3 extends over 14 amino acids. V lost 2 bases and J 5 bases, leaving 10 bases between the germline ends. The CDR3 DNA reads TGTGCCAGTAGTATAAGGGGTCGGAACAATGAGCAGTTCTTC. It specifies CASSIRGRNNEQFF.

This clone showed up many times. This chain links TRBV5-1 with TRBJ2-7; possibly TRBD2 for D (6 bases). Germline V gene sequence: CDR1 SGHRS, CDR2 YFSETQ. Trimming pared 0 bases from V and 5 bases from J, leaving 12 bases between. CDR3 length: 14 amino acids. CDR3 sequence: CASSLGEVLHEQYF. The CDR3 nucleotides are TGCGCCAGCAGCTTGGGGGAGGTTCTCCACGAGCAGTACTTC.

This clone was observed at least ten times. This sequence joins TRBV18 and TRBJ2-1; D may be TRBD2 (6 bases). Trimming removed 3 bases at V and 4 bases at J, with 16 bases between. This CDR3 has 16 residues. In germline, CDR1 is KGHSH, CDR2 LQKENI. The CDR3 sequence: CASSPRLAVTYNEQFF. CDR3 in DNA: TGTGCCAGCTCACCGAGGTTAGCGGTGACGTACAATGAGCAGTTCTTC.

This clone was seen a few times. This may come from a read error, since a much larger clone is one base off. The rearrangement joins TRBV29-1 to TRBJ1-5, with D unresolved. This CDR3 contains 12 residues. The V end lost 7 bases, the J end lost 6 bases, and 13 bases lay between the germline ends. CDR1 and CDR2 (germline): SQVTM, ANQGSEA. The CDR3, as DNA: TGCAGCGGGATAATACAAAGTCAGCCCCAGCATTTT. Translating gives CSGIIQSQPQHF.